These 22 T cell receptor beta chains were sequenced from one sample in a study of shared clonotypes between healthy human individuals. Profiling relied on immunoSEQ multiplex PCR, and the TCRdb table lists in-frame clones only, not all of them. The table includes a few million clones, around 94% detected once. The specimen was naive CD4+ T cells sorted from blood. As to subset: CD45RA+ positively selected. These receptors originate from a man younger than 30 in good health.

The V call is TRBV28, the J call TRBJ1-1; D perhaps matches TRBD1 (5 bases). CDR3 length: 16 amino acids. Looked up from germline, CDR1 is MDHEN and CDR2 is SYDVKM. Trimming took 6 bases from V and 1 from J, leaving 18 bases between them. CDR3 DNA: TGTGCCAGCAGGGACACCACAGGAGGAGGGAACACTGAAGCTTTCTTT. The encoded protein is CASRDTTGGGNTEAFF.

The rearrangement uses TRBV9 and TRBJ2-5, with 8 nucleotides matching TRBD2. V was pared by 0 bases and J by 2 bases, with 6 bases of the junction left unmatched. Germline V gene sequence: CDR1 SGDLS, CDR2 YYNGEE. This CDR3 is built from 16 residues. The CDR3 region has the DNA TGTGCCAGCAGCGTAGCGACTAGCGTTGGGCAAGAGACCCAGTACTTC. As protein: CASSVATSVGQETQYF. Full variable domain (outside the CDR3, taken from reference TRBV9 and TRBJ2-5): DSGVTQTPKHLITATGQRVTLRCSPRSGDLSVYWYQQSLDQGLQFLIQYYNGEERAKGNILERFSAQQFPDLHSELNLSSLELGDSALYFCASSVATSVGQETQYFGPGTRLLVL.

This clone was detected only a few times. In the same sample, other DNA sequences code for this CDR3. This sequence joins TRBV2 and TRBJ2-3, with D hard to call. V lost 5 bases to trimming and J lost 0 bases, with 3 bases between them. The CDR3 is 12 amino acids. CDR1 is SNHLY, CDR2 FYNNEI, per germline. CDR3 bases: TGTGCCAGCAGTCGAAGCACAGATACGCAGTATTTT. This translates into CASSRSTDTQYF.

The chain's CDR3 is CASSLVVGSSGANVLTF. CDR3 DNA: TGTGCCAGCAGCTTGGTGGTAGGGAGCTCTGGGGCCAACGTCCTGACTTTC. This chain uses TRBV5-4 with TRBJ2-6, with a tentative D call TRBD2 (5 bases). The CDR3 has 17 amino acids. Trimming removed 0 bases from V and 0 bases from J, with 10 bases in between. The germline gives CDR1 SGHNT, CDR2 YYREEE (reference sequence).

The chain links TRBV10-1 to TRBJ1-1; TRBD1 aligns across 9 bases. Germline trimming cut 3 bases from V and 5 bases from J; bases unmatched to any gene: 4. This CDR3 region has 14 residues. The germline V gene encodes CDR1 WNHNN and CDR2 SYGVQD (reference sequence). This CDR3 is CASSEHRGQTEAFF. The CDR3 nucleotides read TGCGCCAGCAGTGAACACAGGGGGCAAACTGAAGCTTTCTTT.

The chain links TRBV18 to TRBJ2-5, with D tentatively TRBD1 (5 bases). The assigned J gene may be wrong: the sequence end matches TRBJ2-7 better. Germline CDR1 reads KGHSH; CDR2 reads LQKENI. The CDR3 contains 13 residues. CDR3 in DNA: TGTGCCAGCTCACCAGGGGCGAGGAACGAGCAGTACTTC. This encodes CASSPGARNEQYF.

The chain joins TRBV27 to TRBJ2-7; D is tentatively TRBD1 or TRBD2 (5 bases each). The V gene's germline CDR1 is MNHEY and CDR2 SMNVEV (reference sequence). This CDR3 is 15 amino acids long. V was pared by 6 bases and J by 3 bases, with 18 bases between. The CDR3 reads CASRTGAAGRYEQYF. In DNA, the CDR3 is TGTGCCAGCAGAACCGGGGCAGCTGGGCGCTACGAGCAGTACTTC.

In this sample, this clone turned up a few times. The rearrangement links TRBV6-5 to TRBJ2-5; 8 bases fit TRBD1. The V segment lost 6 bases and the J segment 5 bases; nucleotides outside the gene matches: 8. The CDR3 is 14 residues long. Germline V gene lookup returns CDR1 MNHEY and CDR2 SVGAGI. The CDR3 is CASSTDRGGETQYF. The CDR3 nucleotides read TGTGCCAGCAGCACAGACAGGGGCGGGGAGACCCAGTACTTC.

The DNA of the CDR3 is TGTGCCAGCTCACCATTACAGCCCGCCTACGAGCAGTACTTC. It translates to CASSPLQPAYEQYF. V usage is TRBV18 and J usage is TRBJ2-7; D not certain. This CDR3 is 14 amino acids long. Germline CDR1 KGHSH, CDR2 LQKENI. Trimming shortened V by 2 bases and J by 2 bases, and 10 bases separated the two germline ends.

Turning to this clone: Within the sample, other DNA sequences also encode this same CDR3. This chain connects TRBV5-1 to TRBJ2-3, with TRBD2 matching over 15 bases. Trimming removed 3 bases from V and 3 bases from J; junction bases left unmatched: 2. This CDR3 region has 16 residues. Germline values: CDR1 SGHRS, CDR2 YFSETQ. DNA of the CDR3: TGCGCCAGCAGCTCGGGACTAGCGGGGGGTACAGATACGCAGTATTTT. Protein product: CASSSGLAGGTDTQYF.

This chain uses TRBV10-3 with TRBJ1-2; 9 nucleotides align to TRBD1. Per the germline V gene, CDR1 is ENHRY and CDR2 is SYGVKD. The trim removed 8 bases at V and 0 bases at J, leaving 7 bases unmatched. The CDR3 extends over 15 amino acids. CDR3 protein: CAIGDRELANYGYTF. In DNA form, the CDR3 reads TGTGCCATCGGGGACAGGGAGTTAGCTAACTATGGCTACACCTTC.

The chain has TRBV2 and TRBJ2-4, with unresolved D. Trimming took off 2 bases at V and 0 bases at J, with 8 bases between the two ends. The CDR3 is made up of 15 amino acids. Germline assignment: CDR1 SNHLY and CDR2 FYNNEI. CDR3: CASSEMGKAKNIQYF. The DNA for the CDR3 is TGTGCCAGCAGTGAAATGGGCAAAGCCAAAAACATTCAGTACTTC. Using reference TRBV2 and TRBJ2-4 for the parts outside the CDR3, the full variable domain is EPEVTQTPSHQVTQMGQEVILRCVPISNHLYFYWYRQILGQKVEFLVSFYNNEISEKSEIFDDQFSVERPDGSNFTLKIRSTKLEDSAMYFCASSEMGKAKNIQYFGAGTRLSVL.

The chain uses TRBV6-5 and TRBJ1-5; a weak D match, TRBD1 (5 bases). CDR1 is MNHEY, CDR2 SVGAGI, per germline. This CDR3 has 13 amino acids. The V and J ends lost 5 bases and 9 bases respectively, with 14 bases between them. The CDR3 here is CASSRQPSTPQHF. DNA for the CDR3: TGTGCCAGCAGTAGACAGCCGTCTACGCCCCAGCATTTT.

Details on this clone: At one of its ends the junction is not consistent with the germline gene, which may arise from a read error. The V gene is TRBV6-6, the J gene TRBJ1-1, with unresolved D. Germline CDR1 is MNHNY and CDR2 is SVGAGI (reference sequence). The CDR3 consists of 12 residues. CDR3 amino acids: CASSYSKTGILF. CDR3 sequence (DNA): TGTGCCAGCAGTTACTCGAAAACCGGGATACTATTT.

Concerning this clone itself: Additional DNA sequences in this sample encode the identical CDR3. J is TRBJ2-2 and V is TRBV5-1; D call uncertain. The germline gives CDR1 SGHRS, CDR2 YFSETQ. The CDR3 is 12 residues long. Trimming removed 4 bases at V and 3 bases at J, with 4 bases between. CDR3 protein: CASSRDTGELFF. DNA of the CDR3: TGCGCCAGCAGCCGAGACACCGGGGAGCTGTTTTTT.

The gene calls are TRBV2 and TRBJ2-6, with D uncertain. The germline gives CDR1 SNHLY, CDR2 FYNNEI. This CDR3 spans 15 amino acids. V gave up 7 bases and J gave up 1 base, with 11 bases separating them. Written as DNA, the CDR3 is TGTGCCAGCACAAGCAGCCGGTCTGGGGCCAACGTCCTGACTTTC. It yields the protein CASTSSRSGANVLTF.

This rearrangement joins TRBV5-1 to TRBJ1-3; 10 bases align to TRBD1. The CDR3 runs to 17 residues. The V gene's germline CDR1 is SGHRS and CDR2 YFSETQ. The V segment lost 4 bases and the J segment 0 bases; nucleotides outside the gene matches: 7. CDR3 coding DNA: TGCGCCAGCAGCAGGACAGGGGGATCTTTCTCTGGAAACACCATATATTTT. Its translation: CASSRTGGSFSGNTIYF.

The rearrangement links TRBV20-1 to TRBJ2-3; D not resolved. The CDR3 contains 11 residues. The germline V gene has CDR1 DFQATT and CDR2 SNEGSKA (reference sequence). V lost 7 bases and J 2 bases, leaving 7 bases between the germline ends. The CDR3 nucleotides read TGCAGTGGCCGGCCCACAGATACGCAGTATTTT. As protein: CSGRPTDTQYF.

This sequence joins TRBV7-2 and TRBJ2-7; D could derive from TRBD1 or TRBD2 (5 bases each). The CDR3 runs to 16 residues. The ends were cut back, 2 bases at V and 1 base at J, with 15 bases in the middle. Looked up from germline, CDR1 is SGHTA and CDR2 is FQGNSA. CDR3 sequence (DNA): TGTGCCAGCAGCTTATCAACCGGGACGGCTTCCTACGAGCAGTACTTC. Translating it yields CASSLSTGTASYEQYF.

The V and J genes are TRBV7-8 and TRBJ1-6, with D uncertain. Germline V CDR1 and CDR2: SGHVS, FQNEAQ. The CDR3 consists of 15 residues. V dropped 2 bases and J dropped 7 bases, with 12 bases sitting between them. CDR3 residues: CASSLNRDPNSPLHF. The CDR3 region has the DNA TGTGCCAGCAGCTTAAATCGCGACCCCAATTCACCCCTCCACTTT.

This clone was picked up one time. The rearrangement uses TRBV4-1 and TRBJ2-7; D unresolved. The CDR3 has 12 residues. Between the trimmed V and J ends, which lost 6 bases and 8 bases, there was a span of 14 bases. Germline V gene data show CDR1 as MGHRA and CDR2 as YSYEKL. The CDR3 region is CASSPGMGKQYF. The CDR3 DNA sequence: TGCGCCAGCAGTCCAGGCATGGGGAAGCAGTACTTC.

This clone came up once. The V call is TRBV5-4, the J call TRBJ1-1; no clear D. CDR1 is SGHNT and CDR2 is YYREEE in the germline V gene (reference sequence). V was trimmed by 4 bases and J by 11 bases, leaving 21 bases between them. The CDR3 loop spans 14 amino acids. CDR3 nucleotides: TGTGCCAGCAGCAAAACCGGGAGTTCCCTCTCCGCTTTCTTT. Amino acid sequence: CASSKTGSSLSAFF.